This TCR beta chain was recorded in a study of identical twins. TCRdb redid the calling of the 5' RACE reads with MiXCR, one entry per CDR3 protein. The sample has about 720,000 distinct CDR3 sequences, about 20% seen once; the top ten hold around 13%. V shed 5 bases and J 1 base; nucleotides not matched to a gene: 5. The CDR3 contains 15 residues. The same sample was also studied in work on T cells expressing NK-cell markers.

The chain carries TRBV12-3 or TRBV12-4 and TRBJ1-1; 9 nucleotides agree with TRBD1. The sequenced sample consisted of PBMCs. The TCR comes from a young woman in good health. Here the CDR3 reads CASSPTGGWNTEAFF. CDR3 nucleotide sequence: TGTGCCAGCAGTCCTACAGGGGGCTGGAACACTGAAGCTTTCTTT.